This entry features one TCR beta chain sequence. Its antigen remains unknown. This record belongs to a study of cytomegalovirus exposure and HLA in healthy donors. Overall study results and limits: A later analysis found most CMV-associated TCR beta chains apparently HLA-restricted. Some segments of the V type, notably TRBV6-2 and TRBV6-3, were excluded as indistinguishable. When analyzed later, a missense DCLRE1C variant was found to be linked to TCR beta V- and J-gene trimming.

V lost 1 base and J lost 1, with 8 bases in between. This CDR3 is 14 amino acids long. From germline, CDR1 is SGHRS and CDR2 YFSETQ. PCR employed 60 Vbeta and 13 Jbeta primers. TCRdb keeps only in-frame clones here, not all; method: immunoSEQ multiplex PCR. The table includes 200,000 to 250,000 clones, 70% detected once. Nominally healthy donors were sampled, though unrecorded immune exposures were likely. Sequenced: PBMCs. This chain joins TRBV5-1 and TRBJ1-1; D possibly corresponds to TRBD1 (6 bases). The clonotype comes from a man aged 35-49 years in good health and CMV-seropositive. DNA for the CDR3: TGCGCCAGCAGCTTGCAGGGGCCGAACACTGAAGCTTTCTTT. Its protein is CASSLQGPNTEAFF.